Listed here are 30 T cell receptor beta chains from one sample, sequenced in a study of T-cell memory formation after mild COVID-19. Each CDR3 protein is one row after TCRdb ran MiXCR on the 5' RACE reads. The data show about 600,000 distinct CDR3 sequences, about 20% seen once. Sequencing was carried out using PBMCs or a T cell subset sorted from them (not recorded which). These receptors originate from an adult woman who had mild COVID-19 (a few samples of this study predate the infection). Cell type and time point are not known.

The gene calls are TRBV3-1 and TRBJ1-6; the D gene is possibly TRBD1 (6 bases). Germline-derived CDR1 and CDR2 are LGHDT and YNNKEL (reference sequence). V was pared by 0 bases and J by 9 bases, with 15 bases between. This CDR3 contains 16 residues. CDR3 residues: CASSQDRGGGRSPLHF. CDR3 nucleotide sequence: TGTGCCAGCAGCCAAGATAGGGGTGGGGGCCGTTCACCCCTCCACTTT.

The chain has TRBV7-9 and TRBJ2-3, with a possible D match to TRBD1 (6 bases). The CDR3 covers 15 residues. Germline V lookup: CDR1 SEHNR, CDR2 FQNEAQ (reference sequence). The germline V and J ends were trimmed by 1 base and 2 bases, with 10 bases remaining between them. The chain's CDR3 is CASSLGGRPTDTQYF. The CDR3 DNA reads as TGTGCCAGCAGCTTAGGGGGGCGGCCCACAGATACGCAGTATTTT.

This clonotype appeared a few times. CDR3 residues: CASSQDRGLNYEQYF. The DNA of the CDR3 is TGCGCCAGCAGCCAAGATAGGGGGCTAAACTACGAGCAGTACTTC. This rearrangement joins TRBV4-3 to TRBJ2-7; 7 bases align to TRBD1. This CDR3 region has 15 residues. Germline CDR1 is LGHNA and CDR2 is YSLEER. With 0 bases clipped from V and 3 bases from J, the junction kept 5 bases outside the gene matches.

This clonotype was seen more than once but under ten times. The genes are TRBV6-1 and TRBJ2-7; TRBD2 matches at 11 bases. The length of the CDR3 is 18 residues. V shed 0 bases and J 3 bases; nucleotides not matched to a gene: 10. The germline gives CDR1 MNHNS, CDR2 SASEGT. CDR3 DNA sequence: TGTGCCAGCAGTGAAGCGTATCTAGCGGGGGGCCCAGTCTACGAGCAGTACTTC. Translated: CASSEAYLAGGPVYEQYF.

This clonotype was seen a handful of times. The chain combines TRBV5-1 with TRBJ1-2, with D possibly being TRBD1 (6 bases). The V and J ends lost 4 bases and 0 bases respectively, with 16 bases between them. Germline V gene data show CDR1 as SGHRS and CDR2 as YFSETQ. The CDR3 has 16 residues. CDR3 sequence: CASSGAGVSANYGYTF. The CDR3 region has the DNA TGCGCCAGCAGCGGGGCAGGGGTTTCGGCTAACTATGGCTACACCTTC.

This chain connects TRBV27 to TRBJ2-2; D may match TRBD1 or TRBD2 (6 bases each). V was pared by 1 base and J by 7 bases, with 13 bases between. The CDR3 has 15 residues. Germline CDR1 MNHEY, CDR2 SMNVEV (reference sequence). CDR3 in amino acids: CASSLYGGAGGELFF. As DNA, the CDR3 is TGTGCCAGCAGTTTATACGGGGGCGCGGGCGGGGAGCTGTTTTTT.

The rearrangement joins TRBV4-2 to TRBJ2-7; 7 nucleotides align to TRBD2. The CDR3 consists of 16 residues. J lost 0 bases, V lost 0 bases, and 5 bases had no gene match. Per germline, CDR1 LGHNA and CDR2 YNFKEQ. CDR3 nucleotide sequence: TGTGCCAGCAGCCAAGAAAGCGGGGACTTCTCCTACGAGCAGTACTTC. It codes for CASSQESGDFSYEQYF.

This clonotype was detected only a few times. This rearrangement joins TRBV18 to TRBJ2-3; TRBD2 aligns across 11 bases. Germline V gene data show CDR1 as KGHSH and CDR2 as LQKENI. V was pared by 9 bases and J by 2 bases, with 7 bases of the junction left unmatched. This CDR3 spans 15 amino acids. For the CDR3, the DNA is TGTGCCAGTTTACTAGCGGGAGCAGCCACAGATACGCAGTATTTT. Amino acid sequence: CASLLAGAATDTQYF. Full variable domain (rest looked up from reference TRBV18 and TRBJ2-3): NAGVMQNPRHLVRRRGQEARLRCSPMKGHSHVYWYRQLPEEGLKFMVYLQKENIIDESGMPKERFSAEFPKEGPSILRIQQVVRGDSAAYFCASLLAGAATDTQYFGPGTRLTVL.

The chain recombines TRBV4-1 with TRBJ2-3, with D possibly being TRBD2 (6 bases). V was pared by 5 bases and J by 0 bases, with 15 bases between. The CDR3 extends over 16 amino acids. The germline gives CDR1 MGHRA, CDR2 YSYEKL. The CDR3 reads CASSSELATSTDTQYF. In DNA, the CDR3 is TGCGCCAGCAGCTCGGAGCTAGCGACGAGCACAGATACGCAGTATTTT.

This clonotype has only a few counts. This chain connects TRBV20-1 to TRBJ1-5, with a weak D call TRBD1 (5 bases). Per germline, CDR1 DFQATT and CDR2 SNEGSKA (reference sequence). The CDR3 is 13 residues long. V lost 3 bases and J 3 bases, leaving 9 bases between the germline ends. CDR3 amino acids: CSARAGTNQPQHF. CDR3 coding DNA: TGCAGTGCTAGGGCAGGGACCAATCAGCCCCAGCATTTT.

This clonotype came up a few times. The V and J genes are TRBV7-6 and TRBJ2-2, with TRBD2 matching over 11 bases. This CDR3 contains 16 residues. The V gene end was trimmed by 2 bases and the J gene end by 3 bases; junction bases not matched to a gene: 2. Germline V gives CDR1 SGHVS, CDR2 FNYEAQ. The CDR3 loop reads CASSLLAGGYTGELFF. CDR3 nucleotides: TGTGCCAGCAGCTTACTAGCGGGAGGTTACACCGGGGAGCTGTTTTTT.

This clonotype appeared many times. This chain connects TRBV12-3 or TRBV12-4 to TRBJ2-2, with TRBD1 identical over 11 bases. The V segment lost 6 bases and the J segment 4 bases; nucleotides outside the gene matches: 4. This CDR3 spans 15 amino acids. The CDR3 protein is CASSPGTGGTGELFF. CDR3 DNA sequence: TGTGCCAGCAGCCCGGGGACAGGGGGCACCGGGGAGCTGTTTTTT.

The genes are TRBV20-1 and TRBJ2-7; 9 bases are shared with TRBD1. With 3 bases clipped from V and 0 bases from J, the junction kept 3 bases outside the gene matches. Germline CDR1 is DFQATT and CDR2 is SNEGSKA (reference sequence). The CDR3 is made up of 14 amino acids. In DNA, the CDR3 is TGCAGTGCTAGGGGGACAGGGCTCTCCTACGAGCAGTACTTC. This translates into CSARGTGLSYEQYF.

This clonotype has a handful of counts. CDR3 DNA sequence: TGCGCCAGCAGCCAAGATCCACCCCCTAGCTCTGGAAACACCATATATTTT. It codes for CASSQDPPPSSGNTIYF. The chain carries TRBV4-3 and TRBJ1-3; D is ambiguous. In germline, CDR1 is LGHNA, CDR2 YSLEER. Between the trimmed V and J ends, which lost 0 bases and 0 bases, there was a span of 12 bases. The CDR3 is made up of 17 amino acids.

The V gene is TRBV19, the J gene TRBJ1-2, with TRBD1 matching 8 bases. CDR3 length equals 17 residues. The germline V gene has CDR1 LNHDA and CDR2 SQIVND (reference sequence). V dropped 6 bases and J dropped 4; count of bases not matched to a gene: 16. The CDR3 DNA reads TGTGCCAGTAGCCCCCTCAGGACAGGGTCCCAGAGCTATGGCTACACCTTC. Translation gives CASSPLRTGSQSYGYTF.

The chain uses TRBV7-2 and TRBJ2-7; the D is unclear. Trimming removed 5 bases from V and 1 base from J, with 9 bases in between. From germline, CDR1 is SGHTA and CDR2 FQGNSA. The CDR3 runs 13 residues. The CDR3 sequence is CASSPMLSYEQYF. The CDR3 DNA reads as TGTGCCAGCAGCCCGATGCTTTCCTACGAGCAGTACTTC.

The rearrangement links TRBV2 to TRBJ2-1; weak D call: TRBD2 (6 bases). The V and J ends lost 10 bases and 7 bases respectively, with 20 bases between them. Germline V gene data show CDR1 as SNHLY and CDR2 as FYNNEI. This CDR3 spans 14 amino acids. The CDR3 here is CAMVPGVLGNEQFF. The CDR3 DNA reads TGTGCCATGGTCCCGGGAGTTTTGGGAAATGAGCAGTTCTTC.

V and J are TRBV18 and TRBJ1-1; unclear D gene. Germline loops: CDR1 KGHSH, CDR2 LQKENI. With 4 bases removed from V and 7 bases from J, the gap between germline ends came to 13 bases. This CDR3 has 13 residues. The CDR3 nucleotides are TGTGCCAGCTCACTTGAGCCGGGAAGTGAAGCTTTCTTT. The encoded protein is CASSLEPGSEAFF.

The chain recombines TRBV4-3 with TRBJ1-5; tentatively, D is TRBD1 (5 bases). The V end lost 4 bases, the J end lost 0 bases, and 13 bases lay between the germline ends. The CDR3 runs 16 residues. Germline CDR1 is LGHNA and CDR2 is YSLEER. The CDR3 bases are TGCGCCAGCAGCCGGGACCTCGGGAATAGCAATCAGCCCCAGCATTTT. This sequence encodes CASSRDLGNSNQPQHF.

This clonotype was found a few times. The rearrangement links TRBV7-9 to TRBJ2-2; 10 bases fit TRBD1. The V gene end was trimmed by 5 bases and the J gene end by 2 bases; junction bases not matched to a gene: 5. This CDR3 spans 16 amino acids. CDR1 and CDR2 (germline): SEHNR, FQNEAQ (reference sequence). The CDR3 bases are TGTGCCAGCAGCCCAAGGGACAGGGGAAACACCGGGGAGCTGTTTTTT. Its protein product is CASSPRDRGNTGELFF.

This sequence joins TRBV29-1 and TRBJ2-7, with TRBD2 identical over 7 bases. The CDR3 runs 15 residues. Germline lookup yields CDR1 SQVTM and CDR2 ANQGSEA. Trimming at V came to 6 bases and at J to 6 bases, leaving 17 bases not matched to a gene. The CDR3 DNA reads TGCAGCGTCAAAGGGGAGGGCCGACCTAGGGGCGAGCAGTACTTC. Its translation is CSVKGEGRPRGEQYF.

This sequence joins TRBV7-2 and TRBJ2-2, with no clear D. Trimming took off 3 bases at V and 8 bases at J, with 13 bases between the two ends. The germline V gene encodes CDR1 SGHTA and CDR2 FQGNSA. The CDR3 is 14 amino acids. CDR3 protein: CASSFELRPGELFF. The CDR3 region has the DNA TGTGCCAGCAGCTTTGAACTTCGGCCGGGGGAGCTGTTTTTT.

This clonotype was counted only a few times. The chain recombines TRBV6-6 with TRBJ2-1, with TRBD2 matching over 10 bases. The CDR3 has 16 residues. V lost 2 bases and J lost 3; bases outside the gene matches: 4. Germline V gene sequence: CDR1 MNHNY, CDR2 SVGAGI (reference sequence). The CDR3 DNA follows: TGTGCCAGCAGTTACCTTACTAGCGGGAACTACAATGAGCAGTTCTTC. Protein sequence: CASSYLTSGNYNEQFF.

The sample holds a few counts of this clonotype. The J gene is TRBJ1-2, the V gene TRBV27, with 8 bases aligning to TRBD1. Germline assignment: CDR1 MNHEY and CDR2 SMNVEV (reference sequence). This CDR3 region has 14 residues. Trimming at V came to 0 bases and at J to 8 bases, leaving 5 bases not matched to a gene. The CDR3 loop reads CASSLSDREEGYTF. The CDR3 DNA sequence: TGTGCCAGCAGTTTATCGGACAGGGAGGAGGGCTACACCTTC.

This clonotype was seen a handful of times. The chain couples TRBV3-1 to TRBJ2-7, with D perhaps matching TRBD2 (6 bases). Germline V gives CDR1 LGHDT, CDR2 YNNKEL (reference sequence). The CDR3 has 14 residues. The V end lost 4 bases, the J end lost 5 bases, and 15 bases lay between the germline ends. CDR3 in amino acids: CASSLRQREDEQYF. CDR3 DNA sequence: TGTGCCAGCAGCCTACGACAGAGGGAGGACGAGCAGTACTTC.

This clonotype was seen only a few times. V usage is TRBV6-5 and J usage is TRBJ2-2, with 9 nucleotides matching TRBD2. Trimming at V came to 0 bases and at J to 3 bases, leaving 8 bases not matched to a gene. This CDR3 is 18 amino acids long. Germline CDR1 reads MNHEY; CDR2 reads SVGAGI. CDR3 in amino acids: CASSYSIVTSGYTGELFF. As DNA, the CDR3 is TGTGCCAGCAGTTACTCGATAGTGACTAGCGGTTACACCGGGGAGCTGTTTTTT.

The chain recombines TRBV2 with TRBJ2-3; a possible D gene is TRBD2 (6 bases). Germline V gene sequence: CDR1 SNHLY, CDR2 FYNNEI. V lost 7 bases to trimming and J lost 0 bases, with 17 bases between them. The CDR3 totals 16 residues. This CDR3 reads CASKKGLRSSTDTQYF. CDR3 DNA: TGTGCCAGCAAAAAGGGACTCCGATCTAGCACAGATACGCAGTATTTT.

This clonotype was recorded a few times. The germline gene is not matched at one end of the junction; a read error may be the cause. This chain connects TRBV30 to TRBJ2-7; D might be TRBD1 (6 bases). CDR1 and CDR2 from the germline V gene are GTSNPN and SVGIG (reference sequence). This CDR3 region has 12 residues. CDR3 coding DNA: TGTGCCTGGAGTGTCGACAGGCAGAAAAGGTGGTTC. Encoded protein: CAWSVDRQKRWF.

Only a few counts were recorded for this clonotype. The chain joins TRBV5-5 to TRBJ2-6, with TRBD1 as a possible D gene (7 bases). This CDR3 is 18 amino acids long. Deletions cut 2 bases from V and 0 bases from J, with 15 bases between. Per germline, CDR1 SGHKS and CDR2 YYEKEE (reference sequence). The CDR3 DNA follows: TGTGCCAGCAGCTTTCCGGCAGGGGGGATCTCTGGGGCCAACGTCCTGACTTTC. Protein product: CASSFPAGGISGANVLTF.

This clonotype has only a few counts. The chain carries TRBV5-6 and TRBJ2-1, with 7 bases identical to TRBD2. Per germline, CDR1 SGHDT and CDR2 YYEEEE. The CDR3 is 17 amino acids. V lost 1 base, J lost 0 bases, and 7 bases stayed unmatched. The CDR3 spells CASSLPPLAVSYNEQFF. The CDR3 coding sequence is TGTGCCAGCAGCTTGCCCCCCCTAGCGGTCTCCTACAATGAGCAGTTCTTC.